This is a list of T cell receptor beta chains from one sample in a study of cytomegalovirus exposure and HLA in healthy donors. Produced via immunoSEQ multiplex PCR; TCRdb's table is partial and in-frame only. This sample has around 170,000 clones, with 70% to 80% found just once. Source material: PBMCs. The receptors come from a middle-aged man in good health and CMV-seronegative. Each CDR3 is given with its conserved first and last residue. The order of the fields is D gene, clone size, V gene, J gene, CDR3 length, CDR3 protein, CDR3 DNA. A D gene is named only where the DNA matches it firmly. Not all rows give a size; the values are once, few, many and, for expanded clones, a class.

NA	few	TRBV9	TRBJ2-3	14	CASSVDFSTDTQYF	TGTGCCAGCAGCGTAGACTTTTCCACAGATACGCAGTATTTT
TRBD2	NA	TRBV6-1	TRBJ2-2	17	CASSDEIIAGGPVELFF	TGTGCCAGCAGTGATGAGATAATAGCGGGAGGGCCTGTGGAGCTGTTTTTT
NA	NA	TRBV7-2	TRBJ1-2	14	CASSLNREWYGYTF	TGTGCCAGCAGCTTAAACAGGGAATGGTATGGCTACACCTTC
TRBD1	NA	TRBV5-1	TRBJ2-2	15	CASSLNRGKTGELFF	TGCGCCAGCAGCTTGAACAGGGGGAAAACCGGGGAGCTGTTTTTT
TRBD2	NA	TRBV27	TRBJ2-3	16	CASSLSGPSGADTQYF	TGTGCCAGCAGTTTATCAGGGCCTAGCGGGGCAGATACGCAGTATTTT
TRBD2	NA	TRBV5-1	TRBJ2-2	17	CASSQDTSGRRTGELFF	TGCGCCAGCAGCCAAGATACTAGCGGGAGAAGGACCGGGGAGCTGTTTTTT
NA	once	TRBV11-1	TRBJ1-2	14	CASSHTGLLGGYTF	TGTGCCAGCAGCCATACAGGCCTCCTGGGTGGCTACACCTTC
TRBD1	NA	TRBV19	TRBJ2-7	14	CASSKGTGYAEQYF	TGTGCCAGTAGTAAAGGGACAGGGTATGCCGAGCAGTACTTC
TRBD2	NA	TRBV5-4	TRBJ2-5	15	CASSLGRGGSGTQYF	TGTGCCAGCAGCTTGGGGCGGGGGGGATCGGGGACCCAGTACTTC
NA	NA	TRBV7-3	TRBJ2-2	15	CASSRDSSNTGELFF	TGTGCCAGCAGCAGGGACTCTTCGAACACCGGGGAGCTGTTTTTT
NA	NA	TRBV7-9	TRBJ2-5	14	CASRLAGPQETQYF	TGTGCCAGCAGACTAGCCGGACCTCAAGAGACCCAGTACTTC
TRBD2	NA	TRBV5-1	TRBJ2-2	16	CASSLAGLGNTGELFF	TGCGCCAGCAGCTTGGCAGGACTAGGGAACACCGGGGAGCTGTTTTTT
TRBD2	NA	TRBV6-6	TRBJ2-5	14	CASSLEGGRETQYF	TGTGCCAGCAGTTTGGAGGGAGGGCGAGAGACCCAGTACTTC
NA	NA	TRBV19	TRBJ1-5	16	CASSPSLGRYNQPQHF	TGTGCCAGTAGTCCCTCATTGGGCAGGTACAATCAGCCCCAGCATTTT
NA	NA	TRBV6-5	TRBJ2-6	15	CASSQQVSGANVLTF	TGTGCCAGCAGCCAACAGGTCTCTGGGGCCAACGTCCTGACTTTC
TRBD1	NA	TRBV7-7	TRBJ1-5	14	CARPGTGDNQPQHF	TGTGCTCGGCCCGGGACAGGAGACAATCAGCCCCAGCATTTT
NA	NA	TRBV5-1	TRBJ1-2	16	CASSMRSGGADYGYTF	TGCGCCAGCAGCATGCGGTCGGGGGGAGCGGACTATGGCTACACCTTC
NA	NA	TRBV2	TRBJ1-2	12	CASAEHNYGYTF	TGTGCCAGCGCTGAACATAACTATGGCTACACCTTC
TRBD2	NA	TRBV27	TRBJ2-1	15	CASFLSGLAGGKQFF	TGTGCCAGCTTCCTTTCGGGACTAGCGGGAGGGAAGCAGTTCTTC
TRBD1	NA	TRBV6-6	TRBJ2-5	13	CASSYDRGETQYF	TGTGCCAGCAGTTACGACAGGGGGGAGACCCAGTACTTC
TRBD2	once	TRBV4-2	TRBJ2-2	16	CASSHVSGRAGGELFF	TGTGCCAGCAGCCATGTCAGCGGGAGGGCCGGCGGGGAGCTGTTTTTT
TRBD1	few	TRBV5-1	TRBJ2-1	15	CASSYYRDRDNEQFF	TGCGCCAGCAGCTACTACCGGGACAGGGACAATGAGCAGTTCTTC
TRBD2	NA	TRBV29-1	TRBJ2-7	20	CSAPLAGASEGSHMSYEQYF	TGCAGCGCGCCTCTAGCGGGAGCATCGGAGGGGTCTCATATGTCCTACGAGCAGTACTTC
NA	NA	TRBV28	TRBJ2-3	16	CASTLMLDSYTDTQYF	TGTGCCAGCACTCTTATGTTGGACTCCTACACAGATACGCAGTATTTT
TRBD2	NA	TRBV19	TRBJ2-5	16	CASSIIAGEVPETQYF	TGTGCCAGTAGTATTATAGCGGGAGAAGTTCCGGAGACCCAGTACTTC
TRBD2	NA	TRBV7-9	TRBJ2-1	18	CASSLGPLAGSSYNEQFF	TGTGCCAGCAGCTTAGGTCCCTTAGCGGGCAGCTCCTACAATGAGCAGTTCTTC
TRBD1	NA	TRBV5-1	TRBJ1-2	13	CASRGDRNYGYTF	TGCGCCAGCAGGGGGGACAGGAACTATGGCTACACCTTC
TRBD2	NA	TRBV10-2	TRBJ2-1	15	CASTAGLAGAGEQFF	TGCGCCAGCACCGCGGGACTAGCGGGAGCCGGTGAGCAGTTCTTC
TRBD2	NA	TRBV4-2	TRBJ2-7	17	CASSRSGRTSGYHEQYF	TGTGCCAGCAGCCGATCCGGTAGGACTAGCGGCTACCACGAGCAGTACTTC
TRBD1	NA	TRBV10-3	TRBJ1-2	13	CAISVDRENGYTF	TGTGCCATCAGTGTCGACAGGGAAAATGGCTACACCTTC
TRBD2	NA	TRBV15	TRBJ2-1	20	CATSRASLAGGLSAYNEQFF	TGTGCCACCAGCAGAGCCTCACTAGCGGGAGGGCTCTCGGCCTACAATGAGCAGTTCTTC
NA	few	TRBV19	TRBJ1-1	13	CASSTNRNTEAFF	TGTGCCAGTAGTACTAACAGGAACACTGAAGCTTTCTTT
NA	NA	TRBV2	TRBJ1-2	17	CASRGRARTREGYGYTF	TGTGCCAGCAGGGGAAGGGCCAGAACCCGAGAGGGCTATGGCTACACCTTC
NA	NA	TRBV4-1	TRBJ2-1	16	CASSQVSGGAFYEQFF	TGCGCCAGCAGCCAGGTTTCTGGCGGGGCTTTCTATGAGCAGTTCTTC